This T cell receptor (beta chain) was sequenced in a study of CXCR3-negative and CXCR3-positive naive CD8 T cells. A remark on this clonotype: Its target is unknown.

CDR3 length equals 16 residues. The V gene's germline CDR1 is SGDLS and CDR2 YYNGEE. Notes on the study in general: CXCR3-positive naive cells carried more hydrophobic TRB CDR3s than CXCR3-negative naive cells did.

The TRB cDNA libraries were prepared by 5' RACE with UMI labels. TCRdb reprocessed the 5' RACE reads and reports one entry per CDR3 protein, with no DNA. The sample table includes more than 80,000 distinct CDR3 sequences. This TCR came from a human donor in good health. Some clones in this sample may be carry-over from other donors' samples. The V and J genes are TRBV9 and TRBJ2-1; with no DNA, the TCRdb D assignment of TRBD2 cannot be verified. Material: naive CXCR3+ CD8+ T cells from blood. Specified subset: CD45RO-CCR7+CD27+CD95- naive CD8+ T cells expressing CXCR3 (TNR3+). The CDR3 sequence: CASSARAAGGGNEQFF.